Described below is a single TCR beta chain sequence and its context. What it binds is not known. The data derive from a study of cytomegalovirus exposure and HLA in healthy donors. Study results and caveats: Researchers had no immune exposure information except CMV serostatus available. Some TCR beta chains (approximately 180 of them) were listed as cytomegalovirus-associated. Later work showed greater clonal expansion in HLA-associated TCR beta chains than in equally common others.

There are 12 residues in the CDR3. The germline gives CDR1 WSHSY, CDR2 SAAADI. Deletions cut 10 bases from V and 11 bases from J, with 20 bases between. It was with 60 Vbeta and 13 Jbeta primers that the PCR ran. Assay used: immunoSEQ multiplex PCR; TCRdb lists only in-frame clones, some missing. The table has 150,000 to 200,000 clones, more than 60% seen once; the top ten hold roughly 8%. The receptor comes from a woman in her forties in good health and CMV-seropositive. This chain joins TRBV10-2 and TRBJ1-1, with no clear D. The material sequenced was PBMCs. CDR3 amino acids: CATLGENLLAFF. The CDR3, as DNA: TGCGCCACCCTGGGAGAGAACCTTTTGGCTTTCTTT.